Shown below are 3 T cell receptor beta chains from a single sample sequenced in a study of T cell responses to AZD1222 COVID-19 vaccine. Assay: immunoSEQ multiplex PCR; the TCRdb copy retains only in-frame clones and omits some. This table holds around 130,000 clones, around nine tenths found once. The sample here was peripheral blood, taken 28 days after the second AZD1222 dose. These receptor sequences come from an adult who received the AZD1222 COVID-19 vaccine.

The chain combines TRBV19 with TRBJ1-3; tentatively, D is TRBD1 (6 bases). V lost 3 bases to trimming and J lost 0 bases, with 12 bases between them. The germline CDR1 and CDR2 sequences are LNHDA and SQIVND (reference sequence). The CDR3 totals 16 residues. CDR3 sequence (DNA): TGTGCCAGTAGTATCAGGGGACAAAACTCTGGAAACACCATATATTTT. Protein sequence: CASSIRGQNSGNTIYF.

This chain uses TRBV30 with TRBJ2-7; D gene ambiguous. CDR1 and CDR2 (germline): GTSNPN, SVGIG (reference sequence). The CDR3 spans 13 residues. Trimming pared 1 base from V and 2 bases from J, leaving 9 bases between. The CDR3 loop is CAWSEGWAYEQYF. In DNA form, the CDR3 reads TGTGCCTGGAGTGAGGGTTGGGCCTACGAGCAGTACTTC.

This chain uses TRBV6-2 or TRBV6-3 with TRBJ2-7; the match to TRBD2 covers 7 bases. The V segment lost 6 bases and the J segment 2 bases; nucleotides outside the gene matches: 7. CDR1 and CDR2 from the germline V gene are MNHEY and SVGEGT. The CDR3 extends over 14 amino acids. The CDR3 is CASSLREATYEQYF. Here the CDR3 DNA reads TGTGCCAGCAGCCTACGGGAGGCCACCTACGAGCAGTACTTC.